This T cell receptor (beta chain) was sequenced during a study of blood T cells in healthy people across ages (dated by TCRdb to about 2015). Broadly, across the study: In model experiments, template switching captured about one uniquely barcoded TCR beta cDNA molecule for every two T cells. To avoid experimental bias, donors of different ages were randomly spread across the sequencing lanes. Four age groups were formed from the donors: young (average approximately 15 years), middle-aged (just under 40), aged (62) and long-lived (approximately 78). For two donors (one aged 18 to 29 and one aged 80 or older), the study analyzed two additional independent replicas of 1 million unique cDNA reads from the same blood draw. The study measured age-related changes in TCR beta repertoire diversity using deep sequencing normalized with unique cDNA molecular identifiers. The study at large found these results: A strong correlation was found between observed TCR beta diversity and the percentage of naive T cells measured by flow cytometry. Total diversity estimates from one million sequenced T cells were considered lower bounds and underestimates. The long-lived group showed more naive CD4+ T cells, fewer expanded clones and increased TCR diversity than the aged group, suggesting age selection. As age increased, observed TCR beta diversity per million T cells dropped in a roughly linear way, and a significant reduction was already evident by age about 40. Because the CMV infection status of the donors was unknown, age-related changes in expanded clonotypes may potentially have been confounded. Because profiling used bulk unsorted PBMCs, naive and antigen-experienced compartments could not be compared conclusively.

The method was 5' RACE. Reads for this sample came from an Illumina HiSeq 2500. A second about 7 to 11 cycle PCR used a sample-barcoded 5' primer and a J-beta primer mix. Each TCR beta cDNA molecule received a unique molecular identifier from a template-switch 5' adaptor carrying 12 random nucleotides. Each sample yielded at least 2.5 million CDR3-containing paired-end reads. All of the RNA was converted into first-strand cDNA using the Mint cDNA synthesis kit, with a TRBC-specific oligonucleotide serving as the primer. All cDNA was treated with uracil-DNA glycosylase and then went through a first 18-cycle PCR with the universal primers M1SS and BC2_uni_R. As for the original processing: For normalization, 1 million high-quality reads were randomly selected from each sample, with every read carrying a distinct molecular identifier. Instead of being binned into consensus sequences, reads that shared molecular identifiers were thrown out. MiTCR, with a Q25 quality threshold and the strictest error-elimination algorithm, was used for CDR3 identification, clonotype clustering and error correction. A nonparametric unseen species model with Euler transformation was used to estimate lower-bound total TCR beta diversity. TCRdb cleaned the public reads at Q25 with fastp, built clones with MiXCR and kept in-frame beta chains. Here each entry gathers all rows of one CDR3 protein and keeps the most common genes and DNA. The V and J calls, along with clone size, are taken from TCRdb and not from the paper's own processing. The sample includes 650,000 to 1,000,000 distinct CDR3 sequences, with approximately 35% observed a single time. 10% to 15% of the sample goes to the ten largest clones.

To note about this clonotype: What antigen it recognizes has not been identified. A much larger clone differs from this one at a single base, so this may be a read error.

The roughly 42 donors, aged 6 to 90 years, were systemically healthy Caucasian individuals from Russia. Each donor gave ten milliliters of peripheral blood, collected into EDTA-treated Vacutainer tubes. PBMCs were isolated by Ficoll-Paque density-gradient centrifugation, with at least 7 million obtained per sample. Total RNA, at least 6 micrograms per sample, was extracted from PBMCs with Trizol reagent. Naive CD45RAhigh/CD27high T cell percentages were measured by flow cytometry on a PBMC aliquot from every donor. V drops 3 bases and J drops 6 bases, leaving 19 bases in between. From the germline V gene, CDR1 is LGHNA and CDR2 is YNFKEQ. The CDR3 starts with the cysteine, ends with the phenylalanine, and has 16 residues. The entry retains the CDR3 DNA only, 48 bases that are in frame from base 1.

This clonotype was obtained from a man younger than 35 in good health. Material: blood. The chain joins TRBV4-2 to TRBJ2-3; the D gene assignment is ambiguous. CDR3 region: CASSHTMAVRPDTQYF. The nucleotide sequence is given as TGTGCCAGCAGCCATACAATGGCAGTCCGCCCGGATACGCAGTATTTT.